This record concerns one TCR beta chain sequence. The protocol was immunoSEQ multiplex PCR, while the TCRdb copy is restricted to in-frame clones and leaves out a portion. The sample gives around 300,000 clones, about 90% of which show up once; around 5% is in the top ten. The sample comes from a study of blood T cell repertoires in COVID-19. The overall study: PBMCs, B-cell-depleted T cells, or T cells were the source of the cDNA or gDNA that made up the material.

With 7 bases removed from V and 8 bases from J, the gap between germline ends came to 10 bases. Looked up from germline, CDR1 is KGHDR and CDR2 is SFDVKD. The CDR3 sequence is 12 residues long. Clinical history reported by participants formed the basis on which cohorts were assigned. The clonotype originates from a man between 25 and 39 years old who had recovered from COVID-19. This chain uses TRBV24-1 with TRBJ1-4; possible D gene TRBD1, 5 bases. The sample comprised PBMCs or T cells enriched from blood (not recorded which). As DNA, the CDR3 is TGTGCCACCAGCCATGGGGGGGAAAAACTGTTTTTT. Translating gives CATSHGGEKLFF.